This is a list of T cell receptor beta chains from one sample in a study of TIL therapy for anti-PD-1-resistant metastatic lung cancer. Assay: immunoSEQ multiplex PCR; the TCRdb copy retains only in-frame clones and omits some. This table has just under 60,000 clones, about two thirds appearing once. This specimen consisted of blood, obtained at baseline. The receptor set was obtained from a person aged 30 to 80 with non-small cell lung cancer. Each CDR3 is given with its conserved first and last residue. The order of the fields is CDR3 protein, CDR3 DNA, clone size, D gene, V gene, J gene. The D gene is left open where the match is weak. The size field is filled for only some rows; it gives once, few, many or a size class.

CASSLSRREDTQYF	TGCGCCAGCAGCTTGTCCAGGAGGGAGGATACGCAGTATTTT	NA	NA	TRBV5-1	TRBJ2-3
CASHLGGPYGYTF	TGTGCCAGCCACCTGGGCGGGCCCTATGGCTACACCTTC	NA	NA	TRBV28	TRBJ1-2
CASSVRRRLPKSIDGYTF	TGTGCCAGCAGTGTAAGGAGGAGGCTCCCTAAATCTATTGATGGCTACACCTTC	NA	NA	TRBV6-1	TRBJ1-2
CASSSGLGLAVYEQYF	TGTGCCAGCAGTTCCGGCCTGGGACTAGCGGTCTACGAGCAGTACTTC	NA	TRBD2	TRBV27	TRBJ2-7
CASSNRGGSPLHF	TGTGCCAGCAGTAACAGGGGGGGCTCACCCCTCCACTTT	few	TRBD1	TRBV6-5	TRBJ1-6
CASSGLAGGSYEQYF	TGTGCCAGCAGTGGACTAGCGGGAGGCTCCTACGAGCAGTACTTC	NA	TRBD2	TRBV6-1	TRBJ2-7
CASSPRTSGDNEQFF	TGTGCCAGCAGCCCCCGGACTAGCGGAGACAATGAGCAGTTCTTC	once	TRBD2	TRBV9	TRBJ2-1
CATSRDPRGGPTAAFF	TGTGCCACCAGCAGAGATCCCCGGGGAGGTCCCACTGCAGCTTTCTTT	NA	NA	TRBV15	TRBJ1-1
CASSLATGTQETQYF	TGCGCCAGCAGCTTGGCAACAGGGACTCAAGAGACCCAGTACTTC	NA	NA	TRBV5-1	TRBJ2-5
CASRMVERGRVAGVPAYEQYF	TGTGCCAGCAGGATGGTTGAGAGGGGGAGGGTAGCGGGAGTCCCAGCCTACGAGCAGTACTTC	NA	TRBD2	TRBV27	TRBJ2-7